Below, one T cell receptor beta chain is given with its context. Its antigen is not identified. It is likely a read error, because the conserved phenylalanine at the end of the CDR3 is missing. TCR beta VDJ and CDR3 were profiled, and genomic DNA was the template. TCRdb reanalysed the reads using MiXCR and keeps one entry per CDR3 protein. The table shows 180,000 or so distinct CDR3 sequences, with roughly 65% occurring only once. V was cut by 5 bases and J by 1 base, with 9 bases left in between. Germline CDR1 is LNHDA and CDR2 is SQIVND (reference sequence). The CDR3 is 13 amino acids. The entry originates in a study of CD8+CD57+ T cells in acquired aplastic anemia. Study-level points and caveats: The same twenty-nine CD8+ CDR3 sequences occurred in patients and in controls.

Patients chosen for sequencing had shown CD8+CD57+ cell expansion by flow cytometry. Among the patients, all had severe acquired aplastic anemia. No therapy was given to patients before blood sampling. This TCR derives from a human donor with aplastic anemia. The chain has TRBV19 and TRBJ2-7; D is possibly TRBD2 (5 bases). Sequences were obtained from sorted CD4+, CD8+, or CD8+CD57+ T cells (not recorded which) from PBMCs. As DNA, the CDR3 is TGTGCCAGTAGTCCGGGGTTGTCCTACGAGCAGTACCTC. Protein sequence: CASSPGLSYEQYL.